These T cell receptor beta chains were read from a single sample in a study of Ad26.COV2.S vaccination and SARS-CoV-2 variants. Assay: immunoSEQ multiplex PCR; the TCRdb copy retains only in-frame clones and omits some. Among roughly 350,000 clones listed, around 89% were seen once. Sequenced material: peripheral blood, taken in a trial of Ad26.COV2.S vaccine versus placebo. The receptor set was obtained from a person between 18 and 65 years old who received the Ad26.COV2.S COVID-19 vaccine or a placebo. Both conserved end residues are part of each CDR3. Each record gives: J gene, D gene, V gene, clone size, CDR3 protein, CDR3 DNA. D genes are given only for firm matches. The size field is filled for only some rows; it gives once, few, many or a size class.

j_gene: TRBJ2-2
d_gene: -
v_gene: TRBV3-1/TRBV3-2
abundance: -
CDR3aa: CASSPPGLVTGELFF
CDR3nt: TGTGCCAGCAGCCCCCCCGGGCTGGTCACCGGGGAGCTGTTTTTT

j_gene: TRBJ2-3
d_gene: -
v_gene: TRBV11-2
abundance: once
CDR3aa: CASSLAGTDTQYF
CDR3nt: TGTGCCAGCAGCTTAGCGGGCACAGATACGCAGTATTTT

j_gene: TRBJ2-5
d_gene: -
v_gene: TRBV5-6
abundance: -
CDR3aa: CASSIDPVVQETQYF
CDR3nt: TGTGCCAGCAGCATTGACCCAGTCGTTCAAGAGACCCAGTACTTC

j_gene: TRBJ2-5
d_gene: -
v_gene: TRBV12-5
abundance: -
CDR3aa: CACGTLGAQYF
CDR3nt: TGTGCTTGCGGAACTCTCGGGGCCCAGTACTTC

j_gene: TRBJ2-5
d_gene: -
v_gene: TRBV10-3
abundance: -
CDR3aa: CAISESNRKETQYF
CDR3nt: TGTGCCATCAGTGAGTCGAACAGAAAAGAGACCCAGTACTTC

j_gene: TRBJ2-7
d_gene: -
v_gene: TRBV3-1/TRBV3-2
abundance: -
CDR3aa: CASSQESTRSYEQYF
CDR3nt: TGTGCCAGCAGCCAAGAGTCGACGCGCTCCTACGAGCAGTACTTC

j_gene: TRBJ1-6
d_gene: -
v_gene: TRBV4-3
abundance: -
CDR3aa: CASSQERSGYNSPLHF
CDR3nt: TGCGCCAGCAGCCAAGAAAGATCCGGTTATAATTCACCCCTCCACTTT

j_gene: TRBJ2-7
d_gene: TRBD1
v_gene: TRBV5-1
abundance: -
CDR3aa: CASSFATGGYEQYF
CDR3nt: TGCGCCAGCAGCTTTGCGACAGGGGGTTACGAGCAGTACTTC

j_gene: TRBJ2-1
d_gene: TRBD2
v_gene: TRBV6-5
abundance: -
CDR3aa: CASVLAGSEQFF
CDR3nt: TGTGCCAGCGTCCTAGCGGGTAGTGAGCAGTTCTTC

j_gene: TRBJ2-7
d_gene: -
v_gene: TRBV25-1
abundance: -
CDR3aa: CASSQSRHEQYF
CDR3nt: TGTGCCAGCAGTCAGTCACGCCACGAGCAGTACTTC

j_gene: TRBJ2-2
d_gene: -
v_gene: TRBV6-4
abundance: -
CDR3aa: CASSDRRGGHTGELFF
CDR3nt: TGTGCCAGCAGTGACAGGAGGGGGGGACACACCGGGGAGCTGTTTTTT

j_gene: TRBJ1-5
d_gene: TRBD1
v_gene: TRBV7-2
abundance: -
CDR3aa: CASSPRQGGYQPQHF
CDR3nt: TGTGCCAGCAGCCCCCGACAGGGTGGTTATCAGCCCCAGCATTTT

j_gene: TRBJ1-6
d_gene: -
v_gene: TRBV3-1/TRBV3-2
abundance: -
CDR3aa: CASSHVSTSSYNSPLHF
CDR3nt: TGTGCCAGCAGCCATGTATCGACAAGCTCCTATAATTCACCCCTCCACTTT

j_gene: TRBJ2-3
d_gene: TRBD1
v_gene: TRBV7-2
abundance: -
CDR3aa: CASSRTGALDTQYF
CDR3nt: TGTGCCAGCAGTAGGACAGGGGCTCTAGATACGCAGTATTTT

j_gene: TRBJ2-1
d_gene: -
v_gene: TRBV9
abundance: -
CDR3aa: CASGRGSYNEQFF
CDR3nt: TGTGCCAGCGGTAGAGGGAGCTACAATGAGCAGTTCTTC

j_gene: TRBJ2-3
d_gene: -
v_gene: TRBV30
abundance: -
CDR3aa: CAWGNPGHRNTDTQYF
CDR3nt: TGTGCCTGGGGAAACCCGGGACACCGAAACACAGATACGCAGTATTTT

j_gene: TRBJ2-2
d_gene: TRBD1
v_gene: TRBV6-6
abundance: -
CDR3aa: CASSPGQGALAGELFF
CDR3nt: TGTGCCAGCAGCCCCGGACAGGGGGCGCTCGCCGGGGAGCTGTTTTTT

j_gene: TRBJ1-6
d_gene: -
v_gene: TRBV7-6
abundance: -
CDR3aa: CASSLHGGSSYNSPLHF
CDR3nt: TGTGCCAGCAGCCTACATGGGGGGAGCTCCTATAATTCACCCCTCCACTTT

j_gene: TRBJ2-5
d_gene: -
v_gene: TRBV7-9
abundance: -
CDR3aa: CASSPRAASQETQYF
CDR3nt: TGTGCCAGCAGCCCACGAGCGGCTAGTCAAGAGACCCAGTACTTC

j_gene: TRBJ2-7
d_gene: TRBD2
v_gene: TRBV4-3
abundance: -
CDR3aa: CASSRDYSTYEQYF
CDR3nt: TGCGCCAGCAGCCGGGACTACTCGACCTACGAGCAGTACTTC

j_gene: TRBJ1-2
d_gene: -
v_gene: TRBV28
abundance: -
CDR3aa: CASPTPVSLYGYTF
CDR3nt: TGTGCCAGCCCTACCCCAGTGAGCCTATATGGCTACACCTTC

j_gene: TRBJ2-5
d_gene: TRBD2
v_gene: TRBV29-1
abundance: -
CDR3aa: CSVIRATSGTEKTQYF
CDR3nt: TGCAGCGTGATTCGGGCGACTAGCGGGACTGAAAAGACCCAGTACTTC

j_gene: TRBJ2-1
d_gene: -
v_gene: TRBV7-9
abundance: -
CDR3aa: CASSPQTGQGYNEQFF
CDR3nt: TGTGCCAGCAGCCCTCAAACGGGGCAAGGTTACAATGAGCAGTTCTTC

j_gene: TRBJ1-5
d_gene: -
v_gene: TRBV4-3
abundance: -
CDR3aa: CASSQDTVIQPQHF
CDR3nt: TGCGCCAGCAGCCAAGATACGGTCATTCAGCCCCAGCATTTT

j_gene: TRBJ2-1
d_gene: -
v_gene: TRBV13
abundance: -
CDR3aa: CASSLGLGHYNEQFF
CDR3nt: TGTGCCAGCAGCTTAGGCCTCGGTCACTACAATGAGCAGTTCTTC

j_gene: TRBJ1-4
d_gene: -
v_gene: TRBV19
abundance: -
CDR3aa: CASKSLSEKLFF
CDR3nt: TGTGCCAGTAAATCCCTGTCTGAAAAACTGTTTTTT

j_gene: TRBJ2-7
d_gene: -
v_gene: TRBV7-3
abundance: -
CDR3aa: CASSLTGYEGYEQYF
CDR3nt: TGTGCCAGCAGCTTAACGGGCTACGAGGGTTACGAGCAGTACTTC

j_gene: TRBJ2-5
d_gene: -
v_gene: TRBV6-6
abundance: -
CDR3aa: CASSHWGAQSFGQETQYF
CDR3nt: TGTGCCAGCAGTCATTGGGGCGCGCAGTCTTTCGGCCAAGAGACCCAGTACTTC

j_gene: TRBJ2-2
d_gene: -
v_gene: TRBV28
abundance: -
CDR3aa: CASVQWGDTGELFF
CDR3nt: TGTGCCAGCGTCCAATGGGGGGACACCGGGGAGCTGTTTTTT

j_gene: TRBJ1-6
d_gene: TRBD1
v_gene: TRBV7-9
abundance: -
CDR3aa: CASSLGGTGVSPLHF
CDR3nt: TGTGCCAGCAGCTTGGGTGGGACAGGGGTTTCACCCCTCCACTTT

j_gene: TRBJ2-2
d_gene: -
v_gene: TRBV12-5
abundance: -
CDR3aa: CASGLVSAGELFF
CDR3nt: TGTGCTAGTGGTTTGGTTTCGGCCGGGGAGCTGTTTTTT

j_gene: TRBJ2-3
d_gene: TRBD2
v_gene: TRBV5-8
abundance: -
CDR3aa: CASSQIAGGTGTDTQYF
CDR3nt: TGTGCCAGCAGCCAAATAGCGGGAGGAACCGGCACAGATACGCAGTATTTT

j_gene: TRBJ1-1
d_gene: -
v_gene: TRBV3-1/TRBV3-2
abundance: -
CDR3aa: CASSQDLREWSTEAFF
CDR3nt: TGTGCCAGCAGCCAAGATTTACGGGAGTGGAGCACTGAAGCTTTCTTT

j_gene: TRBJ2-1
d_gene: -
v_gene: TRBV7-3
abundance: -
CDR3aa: CASGLEGGNPYNEQFF
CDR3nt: TGTGCCAGCGGACTAGAAGGGGGTAATCCCTACAATGAGCAGTTCTTC

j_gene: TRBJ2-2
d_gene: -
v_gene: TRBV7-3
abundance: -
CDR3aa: CASSPTYAGTGELFF
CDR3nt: TGTGCCAGCAGCCCGACATACGCAGGGACCGGGGAGCTGTTTTTT

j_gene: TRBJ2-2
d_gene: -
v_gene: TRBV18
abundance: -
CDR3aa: CASSPPSVTGELFF
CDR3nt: TGTGCCAGCTCACCACCTAGCGTCACCGGGGAGCTGTTTTTT

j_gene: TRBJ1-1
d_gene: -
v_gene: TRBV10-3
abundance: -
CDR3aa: CAISESGGLGTEAFF
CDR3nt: TGTGCCATCAGTGAGTCCGGGGGGTTGGGCACTGAAGCTTTCTTT

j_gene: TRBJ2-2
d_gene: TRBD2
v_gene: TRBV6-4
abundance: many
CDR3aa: CASSEREGNTGELFF
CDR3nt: TGTGCCAGCAGTGAGCGGGAGGGGAACACCGGGGAGCTGTTTTTT

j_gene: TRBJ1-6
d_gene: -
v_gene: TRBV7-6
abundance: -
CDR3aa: CASSLEAVSYNSPLHF
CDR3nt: TGTGCCAGCAGCTTAGAGGCGGTTTCCTATAATTCACCCCTCCACTTT

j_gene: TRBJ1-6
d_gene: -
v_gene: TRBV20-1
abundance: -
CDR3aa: CSASTRGESPLHF
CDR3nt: TGCAGTGCTAGTACCAGGGGAGAGTCACCCCTCCACTTT

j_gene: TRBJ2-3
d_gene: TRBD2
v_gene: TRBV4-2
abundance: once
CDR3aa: CASSQELAGTTDTQYF
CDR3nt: TGTGCCAGCAGCCAAGAGCTAGCGGGAACCACAGATACGCAGTATTTT

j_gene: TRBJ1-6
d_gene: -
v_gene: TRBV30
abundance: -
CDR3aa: CAWSGQRNSPLHF
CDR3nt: TGTGCCTGGTCAGGACAGCGTAATTCACCCCTCCACTTT

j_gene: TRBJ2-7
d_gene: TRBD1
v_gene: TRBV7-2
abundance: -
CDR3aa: CASSPDRVAEQYF
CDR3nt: TGTGCCAGCAGCCCGGACAGGGTGGCCGAGCAGTACTTC

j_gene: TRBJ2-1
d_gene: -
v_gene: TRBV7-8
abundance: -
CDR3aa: CASSLVGSLSSYNEQFF
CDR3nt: TGTGCCAGCAGCTTAGTGGGCTCTCTGTCCTCCTACAATGAGCAGTTCTTC

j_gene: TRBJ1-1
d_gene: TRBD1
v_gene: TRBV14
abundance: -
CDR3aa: CASSLRGQPYEAFF
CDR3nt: TGTGCCAGCAGCCTTCGGGGACAGCCCTATGAAGCTTTCTTT

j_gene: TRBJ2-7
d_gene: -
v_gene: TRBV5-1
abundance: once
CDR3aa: CASSSGQNGNEQYF
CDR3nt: TGCGCCAGCAGCTCAGGACAGAACGGAAACGAGCAGTACTTC

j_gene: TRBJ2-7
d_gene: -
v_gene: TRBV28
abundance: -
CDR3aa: CASSLSATGRQYF
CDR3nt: TGTGCCAGCAGTTTATCGGCGACCGGACGGCAGTACTTC

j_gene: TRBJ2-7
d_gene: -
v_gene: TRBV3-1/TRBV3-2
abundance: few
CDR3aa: CASSQEPRGHEQYF
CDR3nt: TGTGCCAGCAGCCAAGAACCCAGGGGTCACGAGCAGTACTTC

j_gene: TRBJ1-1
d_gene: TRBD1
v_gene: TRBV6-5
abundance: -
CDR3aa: CASSRDSGTEAFF
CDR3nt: TGTGCCAGCAGCCGGGACAGTGGCACTGAAGCTTTCTTT

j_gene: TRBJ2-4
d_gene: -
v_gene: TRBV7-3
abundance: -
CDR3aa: CASSSSAGLTKIQYF
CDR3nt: TGTGCCAGCAGCTCCTCAGCGGGCCTAACCAAAATTCAGTACTTC

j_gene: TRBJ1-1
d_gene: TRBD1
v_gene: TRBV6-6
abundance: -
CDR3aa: CASSSSGQPTNTEAFF
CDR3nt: TGTGCCAGCAGTTCCTCGGGACAGCCAACGAACACTGAAGCTTTCTTT

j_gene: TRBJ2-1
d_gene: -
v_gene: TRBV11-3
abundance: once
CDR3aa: CASSLVFAGARRGEQFF
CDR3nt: TGTGCCAGCAGCTTGGTTTTCGCCGGGGCCAGAAGGGGTGAGCAGTTCTTC

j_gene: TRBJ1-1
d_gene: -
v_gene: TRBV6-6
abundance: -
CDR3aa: CASSYDRNTEAFF
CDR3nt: TGTGCCAGCAGTTATGACAGGAACACTGAAGCTTTCTTT

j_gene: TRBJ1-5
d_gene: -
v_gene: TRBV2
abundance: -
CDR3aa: CASGAQGLGQPQHF
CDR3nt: TGTGCCAGCGGGGCTCAAGGGCTCGGTCAGCCCCAGCATTTT

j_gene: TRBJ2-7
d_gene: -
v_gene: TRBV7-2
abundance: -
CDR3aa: CASSLAGVFYEQYF
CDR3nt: TGTGCCAGCAGCTTAGCGGGAGTCTTCTACGAGCAGTACTTC